This T cell receptor (beta chain) was found in a study of T cell responses to AZD1222 COVID-19 vaccine. Generated by immunoSEQ multiplex PCR, the TCRdb table keeps only in-frame clones and is missing some. The sample consists of 180,000 or so clones, under 95% of them appearing once. The germline V gene has CDR1 SQVTM and CDR2 ANQGSEA. Losses at the gene ends were 7 bases for V and 1 base for J; bases not matched to a gene: 4. The CDR3 is 12 amino acids. The starting material was peripheral blood, obtained 28 days after the second AZD1222 dose. The chain combines TRBV29-1 with TRBJ2-7; TRBD1 matches 7 bases. The clonotype comes from an adult who received the AZD1222 COVID-19 vaccine. The CDR3 is CSATTGSYEQYF. DNA for the CDR3: TGCAGCGCTACGACAGGGTCCTACGAGCAGTACTTC.